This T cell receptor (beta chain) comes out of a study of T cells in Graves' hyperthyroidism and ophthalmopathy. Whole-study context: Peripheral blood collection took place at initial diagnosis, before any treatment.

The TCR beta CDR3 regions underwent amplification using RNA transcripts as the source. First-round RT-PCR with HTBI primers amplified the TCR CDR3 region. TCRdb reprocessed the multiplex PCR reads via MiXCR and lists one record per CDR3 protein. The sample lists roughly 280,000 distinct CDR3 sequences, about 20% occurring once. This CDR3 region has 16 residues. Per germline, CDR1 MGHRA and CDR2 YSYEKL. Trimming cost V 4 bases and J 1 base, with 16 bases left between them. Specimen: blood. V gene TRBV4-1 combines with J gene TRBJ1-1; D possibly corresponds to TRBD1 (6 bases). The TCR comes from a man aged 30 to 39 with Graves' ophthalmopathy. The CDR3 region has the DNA TGCGCCAGCAGCCCCCAGGGGAGCAGGGGGAACACTGAAGCTTTCTTT. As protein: CASSPQGSRGNTEAFF.